Listed below are T cell receptor beta chains from one sample, sequenced in a study of chemoradiotherapy in HPV16-positive cancers. The table came from immunoSEQ multiplex PCR; TCRdb's copy has only in-frame clones and leaves some out. The sample lists about 7,900 clones; about 79% were seen once. The biological material was taken from a patient who underwent chemoradiotherapy. All receptors come from a human donor with HPV-associated anogenital cancer. Each CDR3 is given with its conserved first and last residue. The order of the fields is V gene, CDR3 protein.

v_call: TRBV5-6
cdr3_aa: CASSQGPAIPPGTQYF

v_call: TRBV30
cdr3_aa: CAWNRGLSTNEKLFF

v_call: TRBV5-1
cdr3_aa: CASSLEGTRASNEQFF

v_call: TRBV28
cdr3_aa: CASTGAGPFNQPQHF

v_call: TRBV10-3
cdr3_aa: CAIRESSGNTIYF

v_call: TRBV18
cdr3_aa: CASSPGRGENSPLHF

v_call: TRBV27
cdr3_aa: CASSLSGAGELFF

v_call: TRBV30
cdr3_aa: CAWVLQGTDTQYF

v_call: TRBV5-1
cdr3_aa: CASSQGLAGFDEQYF

v_call: TRBV5-1
cdr3_aa: CASSPGLLPSTGELFF

v_call: TRBV7-7
cdr3_aa: CASSLGTASSYEQYF

v_call: TRBV7-9
cdr3_aa: CASSFGVSEQFF